This T cell receptor beta chain emerged from a study of blood T cells in healthy people across ages. Study outcomes and limitations: Compared with aged donors, long-lived donors showed fewer expanded clones, suggesting selection. Naive and antigen-experienced cells could not be conclusively compared, given unsorted PBMCs.

Primers used in a second PCR of roughly 6 to 12 cycles were a sample-barcoded 5' primer and a J-beta primer mix. Each CDR3 protein is one row after TCRdb ran MiXCR on the 5' RACE reads. The data show around 500,000 distinct CDR3 sequences, about 27% seen once. The V and J ends lost 0 bases and 7 bases respectively, with 10 bases between them. The CDR3 sequence is 14 residues long. Germline lookup yields CDR1 SGHRS and CDR2 YFSETQ. This clonotype was seen more than once but under ten times. As yet, its antigen is unknown. A further study also used this sample, focusing on T cells of mothers and their children. That study reports: A few healthy Caucasian mothers served as donors, and their six children did as well. Slightly higher, non-significant overlap characterized related mother-child pairs relative to unrelated pairs.

The clonotype originates from a boy between 2 and 15 years old in good health. This sequence joins TRBV5-1 and TRBJ2-2, with TRBD1 as a possible D gene (6 bases). The specimen sequenced was blood. The CDR3 loop is CASSLALTGGELFF. The CDR3 DNA follows: TGCGCCAGCAGCTTGGCCTTGACAGGCGGGGAGCTGTTTTTT.